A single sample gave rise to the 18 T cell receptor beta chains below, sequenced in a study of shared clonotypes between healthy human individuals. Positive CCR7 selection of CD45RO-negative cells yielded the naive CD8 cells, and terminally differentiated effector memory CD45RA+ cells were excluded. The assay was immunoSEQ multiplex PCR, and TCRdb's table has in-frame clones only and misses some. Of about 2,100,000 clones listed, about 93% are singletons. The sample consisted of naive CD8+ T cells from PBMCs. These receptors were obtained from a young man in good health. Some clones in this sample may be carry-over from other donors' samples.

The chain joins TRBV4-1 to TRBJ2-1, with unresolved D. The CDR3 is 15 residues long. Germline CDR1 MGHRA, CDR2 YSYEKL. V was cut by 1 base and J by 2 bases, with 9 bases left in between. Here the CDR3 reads CASSQADGPYNEQFF. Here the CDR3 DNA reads TGCGCCAGCAGCCAAGCTGATGGACCCTACAATGAGCAGTTCTTC.

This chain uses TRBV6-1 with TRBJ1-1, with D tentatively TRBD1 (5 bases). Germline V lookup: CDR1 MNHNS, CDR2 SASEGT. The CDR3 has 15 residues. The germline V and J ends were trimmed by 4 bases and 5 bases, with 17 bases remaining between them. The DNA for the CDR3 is TGTGCCAGCAGTGCGTACCGGGGCCCCGGGACTGAAGCTTTCTTT. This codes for CASSAYRGPGTEAFF.

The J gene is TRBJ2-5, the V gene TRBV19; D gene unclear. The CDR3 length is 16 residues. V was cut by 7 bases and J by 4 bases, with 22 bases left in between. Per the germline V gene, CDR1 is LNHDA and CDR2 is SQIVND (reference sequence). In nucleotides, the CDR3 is TGTGCCAGTACCCATCGGGCGGCCAACATTGGAGAGACCCAGTACTTC. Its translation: CASTHRAANIGETQYF.

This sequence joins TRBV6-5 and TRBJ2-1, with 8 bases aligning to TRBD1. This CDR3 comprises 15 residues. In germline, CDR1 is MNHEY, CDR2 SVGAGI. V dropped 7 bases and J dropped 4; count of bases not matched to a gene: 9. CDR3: CASTGGRQGYNEQFF. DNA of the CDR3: TGTGCCAGCACTGGTGGGAGACAGGGGTACAATGAGCAGTTCTTC.

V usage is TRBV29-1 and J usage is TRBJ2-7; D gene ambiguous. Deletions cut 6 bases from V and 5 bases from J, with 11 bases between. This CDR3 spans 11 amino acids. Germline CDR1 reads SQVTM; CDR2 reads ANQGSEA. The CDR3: CSVELSNEQYF. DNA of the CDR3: TGCAGCGTCGAATTAAGCAACGAGCAGTACTTC.

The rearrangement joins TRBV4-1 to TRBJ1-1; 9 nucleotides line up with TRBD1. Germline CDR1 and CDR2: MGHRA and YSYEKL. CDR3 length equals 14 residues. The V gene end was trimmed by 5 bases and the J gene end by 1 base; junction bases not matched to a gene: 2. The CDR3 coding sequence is TGCGCCAGCAGCGCGGACAGGGGGAACACTGAAGCTTTCTTT. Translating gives CASSADRGNTEAFF.

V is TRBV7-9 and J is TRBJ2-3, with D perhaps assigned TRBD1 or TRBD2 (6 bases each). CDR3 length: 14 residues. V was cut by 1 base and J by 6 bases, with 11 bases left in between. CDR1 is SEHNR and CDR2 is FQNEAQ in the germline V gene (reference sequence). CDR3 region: CASSLGGAADTQYF. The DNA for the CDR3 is TGTGCCAGCAGCTTAGGGGGGGCAGCGGATACGCAGTATTTT.

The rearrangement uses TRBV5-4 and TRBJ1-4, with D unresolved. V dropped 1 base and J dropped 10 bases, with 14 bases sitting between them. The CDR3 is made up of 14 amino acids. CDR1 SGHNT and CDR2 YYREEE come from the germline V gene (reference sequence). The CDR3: CASSLYGPSGKLFF. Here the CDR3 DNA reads TGTGCCAGCAGCTTGTATGGACCTTCGGGAAAACTGTTTTTT.

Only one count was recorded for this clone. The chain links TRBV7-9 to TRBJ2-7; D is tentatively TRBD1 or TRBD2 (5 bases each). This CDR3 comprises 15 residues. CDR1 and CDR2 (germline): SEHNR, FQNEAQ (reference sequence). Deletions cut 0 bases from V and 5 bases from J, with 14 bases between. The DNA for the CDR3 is TGTGCCAGCAGCTTAGCACCCGGGACGCAGGACGAGCAGTACTTC. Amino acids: CASSLAPGTQDEQYF.

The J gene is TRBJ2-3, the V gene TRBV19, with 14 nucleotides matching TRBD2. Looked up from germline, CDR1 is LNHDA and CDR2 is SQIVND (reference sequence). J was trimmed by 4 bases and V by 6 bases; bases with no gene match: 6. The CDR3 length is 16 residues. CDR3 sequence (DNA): TGTGCCAGTAGCGAAGGGACTAGCGGGAGACCAGATACGCAGTATTTT. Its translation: CASSEGTSGRPDTQYF.

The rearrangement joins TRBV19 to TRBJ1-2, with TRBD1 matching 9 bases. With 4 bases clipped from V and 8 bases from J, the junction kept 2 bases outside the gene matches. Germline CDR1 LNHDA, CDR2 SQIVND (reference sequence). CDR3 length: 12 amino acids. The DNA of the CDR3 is TGTGCCAGTAGTAACAGGGGGCTCGGCTACACCTTC. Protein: CASSNRGLGYTF. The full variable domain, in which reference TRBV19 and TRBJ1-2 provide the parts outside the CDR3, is DGGITQSPKYLFRKEGQNVTLSCEQNLNHDAMYWYRQDPGQGLRLIYYSQIVNDFQKGDIAEGYSVSREKKESFPLTVTSAQKNPTAFYLCASSNRGLGYTFGSGTRLTVV.

CDR3 DNA: TGTGCCACCCTGGACAGATTGAACACTGAAGCTTTCTTT. Translation gives CATLDRLNTEAFF. V is TRBV10-3 and J is TRBJ1-1; maybe TRBD1 (6 bases). The V end was cut by 10 bases, the J end by 0 bases, with 12 bases between. This CDR3 has 13 residues. Looked up from germline, CDR1 is ENHRY and CDR2 is SYGVKD.

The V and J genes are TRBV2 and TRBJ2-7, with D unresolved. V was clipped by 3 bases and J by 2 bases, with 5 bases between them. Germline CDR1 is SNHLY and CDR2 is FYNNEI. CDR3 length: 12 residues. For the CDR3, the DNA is TGTGCCAGCAGTGACCAACCCTACGAGCAGTACTTC. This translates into CASSDQPYEQYF.

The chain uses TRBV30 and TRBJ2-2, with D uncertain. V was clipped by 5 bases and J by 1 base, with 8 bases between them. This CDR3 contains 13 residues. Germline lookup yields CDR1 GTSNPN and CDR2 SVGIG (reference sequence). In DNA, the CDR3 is TGTGCCTGGGAGGCAATGAACACCGGGGAGCTGTTTTTT. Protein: CAWEAMNTGELFF.

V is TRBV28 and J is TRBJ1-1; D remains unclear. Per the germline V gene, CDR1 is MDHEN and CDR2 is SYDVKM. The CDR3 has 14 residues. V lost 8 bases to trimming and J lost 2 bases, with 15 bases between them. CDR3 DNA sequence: TGTGCCAGCTCAGTTTCTGCTGGAAACACTGAAGCTTTCTTT. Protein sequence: CASSVSAGNTEAFF. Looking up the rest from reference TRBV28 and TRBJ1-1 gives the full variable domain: DVKVTQSSRYLVKRTGEKVFLECVQDMDHENMFWYRQDPGLGLRLIYFSYDVKMKEKGDIPEGYSVSREKKERFSLILESASTNQTSMYLCASSVSAGNTEAFFGQGTRLTVV.

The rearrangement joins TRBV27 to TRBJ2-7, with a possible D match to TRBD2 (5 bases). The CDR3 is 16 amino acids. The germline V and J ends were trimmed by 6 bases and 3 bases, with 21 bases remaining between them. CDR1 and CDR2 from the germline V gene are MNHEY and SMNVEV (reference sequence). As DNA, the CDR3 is TGTGCCAGCAGAGGTGGTGTCGGGGAAGATTACTACGAGCAGTACTTC. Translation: CASRGGVGEDYYEQYF.

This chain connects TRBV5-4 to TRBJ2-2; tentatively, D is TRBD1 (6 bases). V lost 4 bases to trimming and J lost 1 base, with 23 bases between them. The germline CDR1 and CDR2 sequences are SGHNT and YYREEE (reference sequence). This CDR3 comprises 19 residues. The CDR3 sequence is CASSQGLIRGVRNTGELFF. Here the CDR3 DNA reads TGTGCCAGCAGCCAGGGGCTTATCCGGGGAGTGAGGAACACCGGGGAGCTGTTTTTT.

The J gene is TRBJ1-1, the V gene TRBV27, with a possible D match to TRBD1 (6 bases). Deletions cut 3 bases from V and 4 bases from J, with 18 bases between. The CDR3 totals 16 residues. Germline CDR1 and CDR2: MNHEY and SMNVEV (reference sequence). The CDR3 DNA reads TGTGCCAGCAGTTTGGGGGGGCCCCTCGGTGGCACTGAAGCTTTCTTT. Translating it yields CASSLGGPLGGTEAFF.